Each of the 27 T cell receptor beta chains below was sequenced from the same sample in a study of tumor-infiltrating lymphocytes in primary liver carcinoma (dated by TCRdb to about 2017). The sequencer was an Illumina HiSeq 2500. A constant-region primer and ProtoScript II reverse transcriptase were used to reverse-transcribe TCRbeta-specific cDNA from about 0.55 ug total RNA. Three nested multiplex PCR rounds, following a slightly modified ARM-PCR procedure, were used to build the TCRbeta libraries. Each of the first two PCR rounds ran for approximately 9 cycles using multiplex TRBV1-TRBV30 forward primers together with a Cbeta reverse primer. TCRdb ran its own pipeline on the public reads, namely fastp trimming at Q25 and MiXCR clone calling, and kept in-frame beta chains. Merged by CDR3 protein, the rows form single entries marked with the most common genes and DNA. The sample includes fewer than 350,000 distinct CDR3 sequences, with less than 70% observed a single time. About 6.5% of the sample comes from the top ten.

Blood RNA was extracted from unsorted whole blood with TRIzol reagent; germline DNA came from the DNeasy Blood & Tissue kit. Source material: peripheral blood. These receptors were taken from a man aged 35 to 55 with primary liver carcinoma and hepatitis B virus infection.

This clonotype was counted many times. The chain couples TRBV6-5 to TRBJ2-3; 7 nucleotides agree with TRBD2. Germline loops: CDR1 MNHEY, CDR2 SVGAGI. The CDR3 runs 16 residues. J gave up 2 bases and V 6 bases, and 11 bases lay outside the gene matches. CDR3 sequence (DNA): TGTGCCAGCAGCCGAGGGTGGGGGGGGGACACAGATACGCAGTATTTT. Translated, it gives CASSRGWGGDTDTQYF.

This clonotype was counted at least ten times. The chain carries TRBV12-3 or TRBV12-4 and TRBJ2-6; D may be TRBD1 (6 bases). The V end was cut by 6 bases, the J end by 2 bases, with 11 bases between. CDR3 length equals 15 residues. As DNA, the CDR3 is TGTGCCAGCAGGTCCAGGGGTCCTGGGGCCAACGTCCTGACTTTC. This encodes CASRSRGPGANVLTF.

V usage is TRBV6-2 or TRBV6-3 and J usage is TRBJ2-5; D perhaps matches TRBD2 (6 bases). The germline gives CDR1 MNHEY, CDR2 SVGEGT. This CDR3 region has 15 residues. Trimming removed 4 bases at V and 5 bases at J, with 17 bases between. This CDR3 reads CASSFNSLRGETQYF. The CDR3 DNA reads TGTGCCAGCAGTTTTAACTCGCTCCGGGGGGAGACCCAGTACTTC.

V gene TRBV7-9 combines with J gene TRBJ2-1; 14 nucleotides agree with TRBD2. The CDR3 is 17 residues long. V gave up 11 bases and J gave up 1 base; unmatched junction bases: 10. In germline, CDR1 is SEHNR, CDR2 FQNEAQ (reference sequence). The CDR3 DNA follows: TGTGCCTGCGCCGGGACTAGCGGGAGATTGTCCTACAATGAGCAGTTCTTC. Translating it yields CACAGTSGRLSYNEQFF.

The chain has TRBV6-1 and TRBJ1-4; 10 bases line up with TRBD1. After removal of 10 bases from V and 8 bases from J, the junction contained 10 bases not matched to a gene. Looked up from germline, CDR1 is MNHNS and CDR2 is SASEGT. The CDR3 consists of 14 residues. The CDR3 nucleotides are TGTGCCATTAGCACCGGGACAGGGGACGAAAAACTGTTTTTT. Residues: CAISTGTGDEKLFF.

On this clonotype: The CDR3 does not close with the conserved phenylalanine or tryptophan, likely indicating a read error. This chain connects TRBV6-5 to TRBJ1-4, with no clear D. This CDR3 contains 14 residues. The V gene lost 6 bases and the J gene lost 7 bases, with 15 bases spanning the gap. Germline V CDR1 and CDR2: MNHEY, SVGAGI. The CDR3 coding sequence is TGTGCCAGCAGCCGGGCAGGATCAACTGAAAAACTGTTTTCT. This gives the protein CASSRAGSTEKLFS.

Concerning this clonotype: Being one base from a much bigger clone, this may be a read error. V is TRBV5-6 and J is TRBJ2-7; possibly TRBD1 for D (5 bases). The germline CDR1 and CDR2 sequences are SGHDT and YYEEEE. The length of the CDR3 is 15 residues. In DNA, the CDR3 is TGTGCCAACAGCTTGGTAGGGGCGGAGTTCTACGAGCAGTACTTC. Translating it yields CANSLVGAEFYEQYF.

This clonotype was detected ten times or more. The chain carries TRBV6-7 and TRBJ1-1; D is possibly TRBD1 (5 bases). TRBV6-7 is an ORF for which the function is uncertain. The CDR3 is 19 amino acids. Between the trimmed V and J ends, which lost 0 bases and 5 bases, there was a span of 25 bases. CDR3 residues: CASSYSMPRDGQSETEAFF. In DNA, the CDR3 is TGTGCCAGCAGTTACTCAATGCCACGGGACGGACAATCGGAGACTGAAGCTTTCTTT.

The V call is TRBV7-3, the J call TRBJ2-7; 7 bases agree with TRBD2. The J segment lost 5 bases and the V segment lost 3 bases, leaving 7 bases of the junction unmatched. This CDR3 contains 14 residues. CDR1 is SGHTA, CDR2 FQGTGA, per germline. CDR3 bases: TGTGCCAGCAGCTTCGGGGGAGGGGCGAACGAGCAGTACTTC. Its protein product is CASSFGGGANEQYF. The full variable domain, rest sourced from reference TRBV7-3 and TRBJ2-7, is GAGVSQTPSNKVTEKGKYVELRCDPISGHTALYWYRQSLGQGPEFLIYFQGTGAADDSGLPNDRFFAVRPEGSVSTLKIQRTERGDSAVYLCASSFGGGANEQYFGPGTRLTVT.

As concerns this clonotype: A much bigger clone sits one base away, suggesting this may be a read error. The rearrangement links TRBV6-1 to TRBJ2-3; D unclear. Germline loops: CDR1 MNHNS, CDR2 SASEGT. The CDR3 contains 12 residues. The CDR3 coding sequence is TGTGCCACCAGTGAAGTTGGGGATACGCAGTATTTT. Residues: CATSEVGDTQYF.

The chain combines TRBV5-5 with TRBJ1-1; 9 nucleotides agree with TRBD1. CDR3 length: 17 amino acids. The V and J ends lost 5 bases and 5 bases, in that order; junction bases with no gene match: 16. In germline, CDR1 is SGHKS, CDR2 YYEKEE (reference sequence). DNA for the CDR3: TGTGCCAGCAGGTTTGCCCCCGGGACAGGGATCGGGACTGAAGCTTTCTTT. It yields the protein CASRFAPGTGIGTEAFF.

A remark on this clonotype: This clone may be a read error of a much larger clone one base away. This chain connects TRBV5-6 to TRBJ1-6, with TRBD1 identical over 10 bases. The V gene's germline CDR1 is SGHDT and CDR2 YYEEEE. The CDR3 runs to 15 residues. The CDR3 nucleotides read TGTGCCAGCGGCTTGGGGACAGGGGTCGTTTCACCCCTCCACTTT. Its translation: CASGLGTGVVSPLHF.

Comments on this clonotype: Since no conserved phenylalanine or tryptophan closes the CDR3, a read error is the likely cause. For the CDR3, the DNA is TGTCCCAGCAGCTTAGGGTTGAACACTGAAGCTTTCTCT. Protein sequence: CPSSLGLNTEAFS. The genes are TRBV11-1 and TRBJ1-1; D unresolved. The CDR3 is 13 residues long. The germline gives CDR1 SGHAT, CDR2 FQDESV (reference sequence).

This clonotype showed up just a few times. The V and J genes are TRBV6-5 and TRBJ2-1, with 8 bases identical to TRBD2. This CDR3 contains 20 residues. Germline trimming cut 2 bases from V and 0 bases from J; bases unmatched to any gene: 15. Germline CDR1 is MNHEY and CDR2 is SVGAGI. DNA for the CDR3: TGTGCCAGCAGTTACAGGTTTCCAGCGGGAGCGGATAACTCCTACAATGAGCAGTTCTTC. Translation gives CASSYRFPAGADNSYNEQFF.

V gene TRBV4-2 combines with J gene TRBJ2-1, with a weak D call TRBD2 (5 bases). This CDR3 contains 15 residues. The V end was cut by 1 base, the J end by 11 bases, with 18 bases between. Germline CDR1 reads LGHNA; CDR2 reads YNFKEQ. CDR3 in DNA: TGTGCCAGCAGCCAAGTGCCTAGCAACTACGATAAGCAGTTCTTC. It translates to CASSQVPSNYDKQFF.

Ten or more counts support this clonotype. This sequence joins TRBV6-1 and TRBJ1-2; the D is unclear. The CDR3 runs to 14 residues. Per germline, CDR1 MNHNS and CDR2 SASEGT. The V gene lost 2 bases and the J gene lost 5 bases, with 12 bases spanning the gap. The CDR3 reads CASSEYPGWYGYTF. CDR3 bases: TGTGCCAGCAGTGAATACCCGGGGTGGTATGGCTACACCTTC.

Ten or more counts support this clonotype. The gene calls are TRBV28 and TRBJ1-6, with unresolved D. The germline V and J ends were trimmed by 3 bases and 10 bases, with 7 bases remaining between them. CDR1 is MDHEN, CDR2 SYDVKM, per germline. This CDR3 contains 12 residues. The DNA for the CDR3 is TGTGCCAGCAGTTTCATCCGCTCACCCCTCCACTTT. Encoded protein: CASSFIRSPLHF.

There are many counts of this clonotype. The genes are TRBV6-1 and TRBJ2-1; TRBD2 aligns across 10 bases. The CDR3 totals 15 residues. Germline V gene lookup returns CDR1 MNHNS and CDR2 SASEGT. Losses at the gene ends were 6 bases for V and 7 bases for J; bases not matched to a gene: 9. The DNA of the CDR3 is TGTGCCAGCAGCCCACTAGCGGGGCGACCTAATGAGCAGTTCTTC. This encodes CASSPLAGRPNEQFF.

Comment on this clonotype: A much larger clonotype is one base distant, so this may be a read error. It is likely a read error, because the conserved phenylalanine at the end of the CDR3 is missing. This rearrangement joins TRBV4-1 to TRBJ2-1; D possibly corresponds to TRBD1 (6 bases). Germline V gene lookup returns CDR1 MGHRA and CDR2 YSYEKL. Trimming took 4 bases from V and 8 from J, leaving 18 bases between them. The CDR3 consists of 15 residues. The CDR3 region is CASSPTGRGLDEQFL. The CDR3 DNA is TGCGCCAGCAGCCCAACAGGGCGCGGTTTGGATGAGCAGTTCCTC.

This clonotype was recorded many times. The chain carries TRBV6-5 and TRBJ1-4, with 10 bases aligning to TRBD1. Germline V gene data show CDR1 as MNHEY and CDR2 as SVGAGI. The CDR3 runs to 19 residues. V shed 7 bases and J 3 bases; nucleotides not matched to a gene: 17. This CDR3 reads CASTYAGIDRGPSNEKLFF. As DNA, the CDR3 is TGTGCCAGCACCTACGCCGGAATAGACAGGGGGCCGTCTAATGAAAAACTGTTTTTT.

On this clonotype: This may stem from a read error, because a much larger clone lies one nucleotide away. Given the absence of the conserved phenylalanine or tryptophan at the CDR3 end, a read error is likely. The genes are TRBV12-3 or TRBV12-4 and TRBJ2-7; D ambiguous. The V gene lost 4 bases and the J gene lost 4 bases, with 11 bases spanning the gap. The CDR3 has 13 amino acids. For the CDR3, the DNA is TGTGCCAGCAGTTCCTCCTATCTTTACGAGCAGTACTTG. Translated, it gives CASSSSYLYEQYL.

Of note for this clonotype: A read error may be the cause here, since a much bigger clone is one base away. The chain's CDR3 is CASSYPGSAAGGLYNEQFF. The CDR3 DNA is TGTGCCAGCAGTTACCCCGGGAGCGCAGCGGGAGGGCTCTACAATGAGCAGTTCTTC. V is TRBV6-2 or TRBV6-3 and J is TRBJ2-1; 10 bases match TRBD2. The junction had 13 bases not matched to a gene; V was cut back by 2 bases and J by 3 bases. CDR1 is MNHEY, CDR2 SVGEGT, per germline. The CDR3 is 19 amino acids.

As for this clonotype: Since no conserved phenylalanine or tryptophan closes the CDR3, a read error is the likely cause. The chain recombines TRBV11-1 with TRBJ2-1; 12 nucleotides line up with TRBD2. The germline CDR1 and CDR2 sequences are SGHAT and FQDESV (reference sequence). The CDR3 covers 17 residues. In DNA, the CDR3 is TGTGCCAGCAGCAAGAGGACTAGCGGGACATTCTACAATGATCAGTTCCTC. Translating it yields CASSKRTSGTFYNDQFL.

Of note for this clonotype: This may stem from a read error, because a much larger clone lies one nucleotide away. The chain couples TRBV6-2 or TRBV6-3 to TRBJ1-2, with 9 bases identical to TRBD1. Looked up from germline, CDR1 is MNHEY and CDR2 is SVGEGT. The CDR3 runs to 15 residues. CDR3 sequence (DNA): TGTGCCAGCAGTACCCGGGACAGGGCCAACTATGGCTACATCTTC. This encodes CASSTRDRANYGYIF.

V is TRBV11-2 and J is TRBJ1-2; no definite D call. V was trimmed by 9 bases and J by 1 base, leaving 15 bases between them. Germline CDR1 and CDR2: SGHAT and FQNNGV. The CDR3 is 14 residues long. CDR3 bases: TGTGCCAGGAGTCTTCAGGACCTTAACTATGGCTACACCTTC. It translates to CARSLQDLNYGYTF. The full variable domain, in which reference TRBV11-2 and TRBJ1-2 provide the parts outside the CDR3, is EAGVAQSPRYKIIEKRQSVAFWCNPISGHATLYWYQQILGQGPKLLIQFQNNGVVDDSQLPKDRFSAERLKGVDSTLKIQPAKLEDSAVYLCARSLQDLNYGYTFGSGTRLTVV.

A note on this clonotype: A read error may explain this, as a much larger clone is one base away. No conserved phenylalanine or tryptophan ends this CDR3, so it is likely a read error. V is TRBV5-5 and J is TRBJ2-1; 7 nucleotides align to TRBD1. V lost 4 bases and J lost 1; bases outside the gene matches: 8. CDR1 is SGHKS, CDR2 YYEKEE, per germline (reference sequence). The CDR3 spans 16 residues. In DNA form, the CDR3 reads TGTGCCAGCAGCCCGGGACAGATGTATTCCTACAATGAGCAGTTCCTC. Translated, it gives CASSPGQMYSYNEQFL.

This clonotype was counted ten times or more. The rearrangement uses TRBV6-1 and TRBJ2-1; the match to TRBD2 covers 10 bases. V was clipped by 4 bases and J by 2 bases; unmatched bases: 2. This CDR3 comprises 15 residues. The germline gives CDR1 MNHNS, CDR2 SASEGT. The CDR3 sequence is CASSAAGGPYNEQFF. CDR3 sequence (DNA): TGTGCCAGCAGTGCAGCGGGAGGGCCCTACAATGAGCAGTTCTTC.